This T cell receptor beta chain is drawn from a study of shared clonotypes between healthy human individuals. Across the study: A donor's plate count was three for CD4 naive and three for CD4 memory; CD8 naive had two and CD8 memory one. Study-wide findings and caveats: Generation probabilities of non-shared clonotypes were lower (relative to those shared by all four donors). Few donors restricted represented genetic and exposure-history diversity.

Per germline, CDR1 LNHDA and CDR2 SQIVND (reference sequence). CDR3 length equals 11 residues. The ends were cut back, 8 bases at V and 2 bases at J, with 3 bases in the middle. The study ran the assay at deep level. Measured with immunoSEQ multiplex PCR; TCRdb has only the in-frame clones, and not every one. Of about 2.4 million clones in the sample, approximately 93% were seen once. With respect to this clone: Antigen unknown.

This clonotype was sampled from a man younger than 35 in good health. Some clones in this sample may be carry-over from other donors' samples. The source material was naive CD4+ T cells from PBMCs. Documented subset: CD45RA+ positively selected. The chain joins TRBV19 to TRBJ2-2; D not resolved. CDR3 sequence reads: CASGNTGELFF. DNA for the CDR3: TGTGCCAGTGGAAACACCGGGGAGCTGTTTTTT. The variable domain in full, completed from reference TRBV19 and TRBJ2-2, reads DGGITQSPKYLFRKEGQNVTLSCEQNLNHDAMYWYRQDPGQGLRLIYYSQIVNDFQKGDIAEGYSVSREKKESFPLTVTSAQKNPTAFYLCASGNTGELFFGEGSRLTVL.